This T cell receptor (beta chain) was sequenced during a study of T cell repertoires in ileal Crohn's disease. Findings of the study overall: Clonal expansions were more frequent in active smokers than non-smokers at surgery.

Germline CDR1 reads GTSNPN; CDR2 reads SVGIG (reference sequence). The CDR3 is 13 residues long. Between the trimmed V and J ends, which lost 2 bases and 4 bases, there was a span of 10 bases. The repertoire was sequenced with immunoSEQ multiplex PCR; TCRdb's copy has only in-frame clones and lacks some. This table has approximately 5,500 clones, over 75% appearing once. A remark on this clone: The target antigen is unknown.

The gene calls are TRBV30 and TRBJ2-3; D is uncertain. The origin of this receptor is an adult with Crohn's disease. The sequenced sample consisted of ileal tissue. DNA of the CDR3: TGTGCCTGGAGTAAACGTGAGGCAGATACGCAGTATTTT. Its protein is CAWSKREADTQYF. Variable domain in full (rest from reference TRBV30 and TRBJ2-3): SQTIHQWPATLVQPVGSPLSLECTVEGTSNPNLYWYRQAAGRGLQLLFYSVGIGQISSEVPQNLSASRPQDRQFILSSKKLLLSDSGFYLCAWSKREADTQYFGPGTRLTVL.